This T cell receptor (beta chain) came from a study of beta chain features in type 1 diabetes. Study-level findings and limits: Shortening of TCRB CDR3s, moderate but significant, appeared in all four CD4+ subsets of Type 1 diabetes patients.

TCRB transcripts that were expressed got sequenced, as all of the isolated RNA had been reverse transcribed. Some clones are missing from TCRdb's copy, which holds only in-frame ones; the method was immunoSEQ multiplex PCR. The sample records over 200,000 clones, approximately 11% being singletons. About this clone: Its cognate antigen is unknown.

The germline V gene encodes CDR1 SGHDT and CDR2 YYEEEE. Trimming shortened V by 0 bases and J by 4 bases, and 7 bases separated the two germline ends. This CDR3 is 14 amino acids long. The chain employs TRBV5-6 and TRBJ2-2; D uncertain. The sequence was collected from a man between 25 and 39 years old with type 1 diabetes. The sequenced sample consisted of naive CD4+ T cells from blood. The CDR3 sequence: CASSLDSPTGELFF. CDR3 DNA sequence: TGTGCCAGCAGCTTGGACAGCCCCACCGGGGAGCTGTTTTTT.